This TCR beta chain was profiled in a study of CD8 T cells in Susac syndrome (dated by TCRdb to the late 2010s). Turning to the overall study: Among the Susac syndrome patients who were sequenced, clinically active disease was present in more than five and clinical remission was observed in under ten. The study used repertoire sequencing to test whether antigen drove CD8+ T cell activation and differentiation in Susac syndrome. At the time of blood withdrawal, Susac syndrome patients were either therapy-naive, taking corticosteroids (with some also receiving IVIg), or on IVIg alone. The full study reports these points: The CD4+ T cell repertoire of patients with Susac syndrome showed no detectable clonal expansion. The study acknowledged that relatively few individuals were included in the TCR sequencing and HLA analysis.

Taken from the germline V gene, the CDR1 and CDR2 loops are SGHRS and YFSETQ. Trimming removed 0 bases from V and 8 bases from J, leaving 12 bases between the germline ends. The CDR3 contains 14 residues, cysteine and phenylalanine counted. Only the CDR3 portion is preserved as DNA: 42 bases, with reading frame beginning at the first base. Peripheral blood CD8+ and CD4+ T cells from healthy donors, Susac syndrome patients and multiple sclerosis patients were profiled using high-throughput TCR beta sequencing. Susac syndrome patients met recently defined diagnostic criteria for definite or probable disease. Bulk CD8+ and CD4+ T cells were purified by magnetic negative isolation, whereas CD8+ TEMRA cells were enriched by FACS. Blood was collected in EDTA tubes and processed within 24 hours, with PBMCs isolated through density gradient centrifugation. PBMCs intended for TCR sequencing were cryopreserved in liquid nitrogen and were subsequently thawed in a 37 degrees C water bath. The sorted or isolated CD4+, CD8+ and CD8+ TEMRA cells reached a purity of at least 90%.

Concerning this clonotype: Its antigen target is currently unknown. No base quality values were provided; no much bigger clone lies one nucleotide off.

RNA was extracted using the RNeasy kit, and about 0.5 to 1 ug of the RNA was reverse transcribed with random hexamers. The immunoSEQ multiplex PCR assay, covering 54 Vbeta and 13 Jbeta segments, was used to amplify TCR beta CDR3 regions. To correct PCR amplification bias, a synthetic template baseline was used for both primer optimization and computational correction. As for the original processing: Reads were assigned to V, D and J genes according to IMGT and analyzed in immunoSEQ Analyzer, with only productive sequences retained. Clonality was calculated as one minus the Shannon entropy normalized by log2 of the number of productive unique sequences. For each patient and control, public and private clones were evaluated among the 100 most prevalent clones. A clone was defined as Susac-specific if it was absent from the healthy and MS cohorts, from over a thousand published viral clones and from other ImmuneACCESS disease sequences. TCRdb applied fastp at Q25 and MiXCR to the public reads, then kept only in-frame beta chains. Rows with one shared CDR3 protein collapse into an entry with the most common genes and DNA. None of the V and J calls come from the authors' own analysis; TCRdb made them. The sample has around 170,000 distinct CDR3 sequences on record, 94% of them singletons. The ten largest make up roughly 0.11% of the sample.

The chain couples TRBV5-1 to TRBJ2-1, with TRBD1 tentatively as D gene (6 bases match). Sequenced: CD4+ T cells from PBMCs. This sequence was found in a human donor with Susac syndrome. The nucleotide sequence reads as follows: TGCGCCAGCAGCTTGGAGACAGGACCATATGAGCAGTTCTTC. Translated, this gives CASSLETGPYEQFF.